What follows are 16 T cell receptor beta chains derived from one specimen sequenced in a study of Ad26.COV2.S vaccination and SARS-CoV-2 variants. Assay: immunoSEQ multiplex PCR; the TCRdb copy retains only in-frame clones and omits some. This sample has around 320,000 clones; roughly 80% occur once, and the top ten carry 2% to 2.5%. As to treatment: about 20 received Ad26.COV2.S at low or high dose, single or two shots; about 5 received placebo; per-sample allocation not given. Sampling was done on day 63 after the first vaccine or placebo injection. The sequences come from peripheral blood, collected in a trial of Ad26.COV2.S vaccine versus placebo. Receptors were obtained from a person aged 18-60 years who received the Ad26.COV2.S COVID-19 vaccine or a placebo.

Worth noting for this clone: Other nucleotide sequences from this sample produce the same CDR3. The chain carries TRBV6-5 and TRBJ1-6; D is unclear. The CDR3 spans 12 residues. The germline V gene encodes CDR1 MNHEY and CDR2 SVGAGI. The V end lost 0 bases, the J end lost 10 bases, and 4 bases lay between the germline ends. The CDR3 DNA sequence: TGTGCCAGCAGTTACTCAGGGTCACCCCTCCACTTT. Translation: CASSYSGSPLHF.

This clone has a single count. This chain connects TRBV6-6 to TRBJ2-5, with no clear D. Germline lookup yields CDR1 MNHNY and CDR2 SVGAGI (reference sequence). The germline V and J ends were trimmed by 6 bases and 1 base, with 15 bases remaining between them. This CDR3 spans 15 amino acids. Here the CDR3 DNA reads TGTGCCAGCAGCAAGGCAGGCGGACCCCAAGAGACCCAGTACTTC. Its translation: CASSKAGGPQETQYF.

This clone was recorded only once. V usage is TRBV21-1 and J usage is TRBJ1-2. TRBV21-1 is a documented pseudogene. CDR3 length equals 19 residues. The CDR3 loop reads CASSKMVIWKFTETNGYTF. Here the CDR3 DNA reads TGTGCCAGCAGCAAAATGGTAATATGGAAGTTCACAGAAACTAATGGCTACACCTTC.

This clone has only one observation. CDR3 sequence (DNA): TGTGCCAGCAGCTTAGGAAGCGGGGGGGCACAAGAGACCCAGTACTTC. Protein sequence: CASSLGSGGAQETQYF. The chain links TRBV7-9 to TRBJ2-5; TRBD2 matches at 10 bases. Per germline, CDR1 SEHNR and CDR2 FQNEAQ (reference sequence). V lost 1 base, J lost 2 bases, and 4 bases stayed unmatched. The CDR3 totals 16 residues.

The chain carries TRBV4-2 and TRBJ2-7; 11 bases fit TRBD2. Unmatched junction bases numbered 3, after V lost 2 bases and J lost 3 bases. The CDR3 spans 15 residues. The germline gives CDR1 LGHNA, CDR2 YNFKEQ. This chain's CDR3 is CASSQSGLAGYEQYF. CDR3 coding DNA: TGTGCCAGCAGCCAATCTGGACTAGCGGGCTACGAGCAGTACTTC.

The chain combines TRBV10-3 with TRBJ2-5, with 7 bases identical to TRBD1. J lost 2 bases, V lost 2 bases, and 8 bases had no gene match. This CDR3 has 16 amino acids. The germline CDR1 and CDR2 sequences are ENHRY and SYGVKD. CDR3 nucleotide sequence: TGTGCCATCAGTGAGGGAAGCAGGGGGAATCAAGAGACCCAGTACTTC. Amino acid sequence: CAISEGSRGNQETQYF.

The rearrangement joins TRBV10-3 to TRBJ2-7, with TRBD2 matching over 9 bases. The CDR3 spans 16 residues. Germline V gene lookup returns CDR1 ENHRY and CDR2 SYGVKD. V was pared by 0 bases and J by 3 bases, with 6 bases of the junction left unmatched. The chain's CDR3 is CAISESGQRGVYEQYF. The CDR3 DNA reads TGTGCCATCAGTGAGTCTGGCCAGCGGGGGGTCTACGAGCAGTACTTC.

The genes are TRBV3-1 (or the pseudogene TRBV3-2) and TRBJ1-2; D unresolved. V lost 4 bases to trimming and J lost 4 bases, with 10 bases between them. This CDR3 is built from 13 residues. Germline V gene data show CDR1 as LGHDT and CDR2 as YNNKEL (reference sequence). CDR3 sequence reads: CASSLRPFYGYTF. In nucleotides, the CDR3 is TGTGCCAGCAGCCTACGGCCATTCTATGGCTACACCTTC.

The V and J genes are TRBV14 and TRBJ1-1; D not certain. Germline V gives CDR1 SGHDN, CDR2 FVKESK. The CDR3 spans 13 residues. V was cut by 6 bases and J by 4 bases, with 12 bases left in between. CDR3 protein: CASSMMVGTEAFF. In nucleotides, the CDR3 is TGTGCCAGCAGTATGATGGTCGGCACTGAAGCTTTCTTT.

This sequence joins TRBV5-1 and TRBJ2-2, with D perhaps matching TRBD1 (5 bases). The CDR3 extends over 15 amino acids. V was cut by 2 bases and J by 2 bases, with 10 bases left in between. Germline V gene lookup returns CDR1 SGHRS and CDR2 YFSETQ. The CDR3 sequence: CASSFQTENTGELFF. Written as DNA, the CDR3 is TGCGCCAGCAGCTTCCAGACAGAAAACACCGGGGAGCTGTTTTTT.

The rearrangement uses TRBV7-9 and TRBJ2-3; D call uncertain. CDR1 and CDR2 from the germline V gene are SEHNR and FQNEAQ (reference sequence). Trimming shortened V by 8 bases and J by 0 bases, and 12 bases separated the two germline ends. The CDR3 contains 14 residues. The DNA of the CDR3 is TGTGCCAGCCGACCGGGCCTAAGCACAGATACGCAGTATTTT. It encodes CASRPGLSTDTQYF.

This clone appeared once. The rearrangement uses TRBV5-4 and TRBJ1-1, with unresolved D. Germline V gene sequence: CDR1 SGHNT, CDR2 YYREEE (reference sequence). Trimming removed 1 base at V and 4 bases at J, with 11 bases between. This CDR3 has 14 amino acids. The CDR3 DNA sequence: TGTGCCAGCAGCTTGCGACAATATACCACTGAAGCTTTCTTT. Its protein product is CASSLRQYTTEAFF.

The chain couples TRBV7-9 to TRBJ2-3; D remains ambiguous. The germline V gene has CDR1 SEHNR and CDR2 FQNEAQ (reference sequence). Between the trimmed V and J ends, which lost 5 bases and 0 bases, there was a span of 3 bases. This CDR3 region has 12 residues. CDR3 amino acids: CASSTSTDTQYF. CDR3 DNA: TGTGCCAGCAGCACTAGCACAGATACGCAGTATTTT.

The chain employs TRBV24-1 and TRBJ2-3; 8 bases fit TRBD2. The trim removed 3 bases at V and 6 bases at J, leaving 7 bases unmatched. Germline V gives CDR1 KGHDR, CDR2 SFDVKD. CDR3 length equals 15 residues. CDR3 DNA: TGTGCCACCAGTGATCGTGGGACTAGTAGGGATACGCAGTATTTT. This gives the protein CATSDRGTSRDTQYF.

This clone was observed a few times. The V and J genes are TRBV29-1 and TRBJ2-1; 9 nucleotides match TRBD1. Losses at the gene ends were 6 bases for V and 8 bases for J; bases not matched to a gene: 5. Germline V gene data show CDR1 as SQVTM and CDR2 as ANQGSEA. This CDR3 has 12 residues. CDR3 region: CSVDRDRDEQFF. The CDR3 coding sequence is TGCAGCGTCGACAGGGACAGGGATGAGCAGTTCTTC.

The chain combines TRBV5-1 with TRBJ1-1; maybe TRBD1 (5 bases). The CDR3 sequence is 14 residues long. V was trimmed by 0 bases and J by 3 bases, leaving 9 bases between them. Germline V CDR1 and CDR2: SGHRS, YFSETQ. Here the CDR3 reads CASSLDWGDTEAFF. CDR3 sequence (DNA): TGCGCCAGCAGCTTGGATTGGGGGGACACTGAAGCTTTCTTT.